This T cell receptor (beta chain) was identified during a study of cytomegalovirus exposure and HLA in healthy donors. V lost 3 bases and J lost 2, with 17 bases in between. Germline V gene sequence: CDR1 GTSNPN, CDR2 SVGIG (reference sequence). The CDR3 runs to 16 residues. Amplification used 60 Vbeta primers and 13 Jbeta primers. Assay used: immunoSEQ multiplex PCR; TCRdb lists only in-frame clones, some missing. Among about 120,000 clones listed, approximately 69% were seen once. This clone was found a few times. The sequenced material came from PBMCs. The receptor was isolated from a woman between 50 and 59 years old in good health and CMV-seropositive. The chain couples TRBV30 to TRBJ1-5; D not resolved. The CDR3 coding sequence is TGTGCCTGGAGCCCCGGGGAGTGGAATGGCAATCAGCCCCAGCATTTT. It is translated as CAWSPGEWNGNQPQHF.